This is a list of T cell receptor beta chains from one sample in a study of neurological immune-mediated disorders. TCRdb reanalysed the 5' RACE reads using MiXCR and keeps one entry per CDR3 protein. The table has tens of thousands of distinct CDR3 sequences, roughly 10% seen once. Sequenced input: PBMCs. These receptor sequences come from a male donor with HTLV-1-associated myelopathy (HAM/TSP). CDR3s include the opening cysteine and the closing phenylalanine or tryptophan. A D gene is named only where the DNA matches it firmly. Clone size appears in some rows only: once, few, many, or a class for an expanded clone.

d_gene	v_gene	j_gene	abundance	CDR3aa	CDR3nt
.	TRBV10-3	TRBJ1-2	many	CAISESGPDGYTF	TGTGCCATCAGTGAGTCGGGACCGGATGGCTACACCTTC
.	TRBV7-2	TRBJ2-3	many	CASSLRTWGYRTDTQYF	TGTGCCAGCAGCTTAAGAACTTGGGGTTATCGCACAGATACGCAGTATTTT
.	TRBV11-2	TRBJ2-3	few	CASSLIGASTDTQYF	TGTGCCAGCAGCTTAATCGGGGCTAGCACAGATACGCAGTATTTT
.	TRBV29-1	TRBJ1-3	many	CSVGGPSNTIYF	TGCAGCGTCGGAGGCCCCTCCAACACCATATATTTT
TRBD1	TRBV6-4	TRBJ2-1	many	CASSAPGTGPNEQFF	TGTGCCAGCAGTGCTCCCGGGACAGGGCCCAATGAGCAGTTCTTC
TRBD2	TRBV7-2	TRBJ2-6	many	CASSLWGLAGGPSGANVLTF	TGTGCCAGCAGCTTGTGGGGTCTAGCGGGGGGACCCTCTGGGGCCAACGTCCTGACTTTC
.	TRBV12-3/TRBV12-4	TRBJ2-1	many	CASSLAQGVRNEQFF	TGTGCCAGCAGTTTAGCGCAAGGGGTTAGGAATGAGCAGTTCTTC
TRBD1	TRBV6-2/TRBV6-3	TRBJ1-6	many	CASSTGQGMAPLHF	TGTGCCAGCAGTACCGGACAGGGAATGGCACCCCTCCACTTT
TRBD1	TRBV18	TRBJ1-1	many	CASSWTGVGTEAFF	TGTGCCAGCTCATGGACAGGGGTCGGCACTGAAGCTTTCTTT
.	TRBV5-5	TRBJ1-2	many	CASSLGGGGSNYGYTF	TGTGCCAGCAGCTTGGGCGGGGGCGGTTCTAACTATGGCTACACCTTC
TRBD2	TRBV14	TRBJ2-2	many	CASSHHLGLAGAGELFF	TGTGCCAGCAGCCACCACCTGGGACTAGCGGGGGCCGGGGAGCTGTTTTTT
.	TRBV10-3	TRBJ1-4	many	CAISESREKLFF	TGTGCCATCAGTGAGTCGCGGGAAAAACTGTTTTTT
.	TRBV11-2	TRBJ1-2	many	CASSLDGSRRANYGYTF	TGTGCCAGCAGCTTAGATGGTAGCCGTCGAGCTAACTATGGCTACACCTTC
.	TRBV12-3/TRBV12-4	TRBJ1-6	.	CASSLAGHNSPLHF	TGTGCCAGCAGTTTGGCAGGTCATAATTCACCCCTCCACTTT
.	TRBV15	TRBJ2-1	many	CATSRVKFYNEQFF	TGTGCCACCAGCAGAGTCAAGTTCTACAATGAGCAGTTCTTC
.	TRBV19	TRBJ2-3	many	CASQDPGTHTDTQYF	TGTGCCAGTCAAGACCCCGGGACTCACACAGATACGCAGTATTTT
TRBD1	TRBV5-6	TRBJ2-3	few	CASSLTGTGGTDTQYF	TGTGCCAGCAGCCTAACCGGGACAGGGGGCACAGATACGCAGTATTTT
.	TRBV2	TRBJ2-2	few	CASSPIHPGELFF	TGTGCCAGCAGCCCCATTCACCCCGGGGAGCTGTTTTTT
.	TRBV3-1	TRBJ1-5	many	CASSQEDSNQPQHF	TGTGCCAGCAGCCAAGAGGATAGCAATCAGCCCCAGCATTTT
.	TRBV20-1	TRBJ1-2	medium-sized	CSARVDGTPIGYTF	TGCAGTGCTAGAGTTGACGGCACCCCTATCGGCTACACCTTC
TRBD1	TRBV6-2/TRBV6-3	TRBJ1-6	many	CASSPGGLLNSPLHF	TGTGCCAGCAGTCCAGGGGGACTCTTGAATTCACCCCTCCACTTT
.	TRBV7-2	TRBJ1-1	many	CASSSGPSNTEAFF	TGTGCCAGCAGCTCGGGACCATCCAACACTGAAGCTTTCTTT
.	TRBV7-2	TRBJ1-2	few	CASSPGHSTYGYTF	TGTGCCAGCAGCCCGGGACACTCGACCTATGGCTACACCTTC
TRBD1	TRBV12-3/TRBV12-4	TRBJ1-3	many	CASSPGTGRENTIYF	TGTGCCAGCAGTCCAGGGACAGGAAGAGAAAACACCATATATTTT
.	TRBV29-1	TRBJ2-3	many	CSVVESGIADTQYF	TGCAGCGTTGTTGAATCTGGGATCGCAGATACGCAGTATTTT
.	TRBV5-1	TRBJ2-7	many	CASTPTTASYEQYF	TGCGCCAGCACGCCCACCACGGCCTCCTACGAGCAGTACTTC
.	TRBV4-3	TRBJ2-5	.	CAGSQDGAGKETQYF	TGCGCCGGCAGCCAAGATGGGGCAGGGAAGGAGACCCAGTACTTC